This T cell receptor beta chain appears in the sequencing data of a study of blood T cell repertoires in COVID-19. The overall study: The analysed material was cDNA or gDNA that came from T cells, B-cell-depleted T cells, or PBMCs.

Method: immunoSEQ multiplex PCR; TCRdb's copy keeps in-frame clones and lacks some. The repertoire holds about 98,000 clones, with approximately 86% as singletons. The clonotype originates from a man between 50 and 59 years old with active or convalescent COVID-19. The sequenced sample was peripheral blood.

CDR3 region: CASSQGGGWALHF. The DNA for the CDR3 is TGTGCCAGCAGCCAAGGGGGCGGTTGGGCCCTCCACTTT. This chain joins TRBV14 and TRBJ1-6, with D possibly matching TRBD1 (5 bases). CDR3 length equals 13 residues. V lost 1 base and J 14 bases, leaving 12 bases between the germline ends. Germline CDR1 is SGHDN and CDR2 is FVKESK.